The 19 T cell receptor beta chains reported below all come from one sample, sequenced in a study of CD8 T cells in Susac syndrome. After extraction with the RNeasy kit, about 0.45 to 1 ug of the RNA was reverse transcribed using random hexamers. TCRdb processed the immunoSEQ multiplex PCR reads anew with MiXCR; each CDR3 protein has one entry. Of 180,000 or so distinct CDR3 sequences listed, 90% to 95% were seen once; the top ten hold under 0.12%. Sequencing was done on a sample of CD4+ T cells from PBMCs. These receptors were obtained from a human donor in good health.

The J gene is TRBJ1-2, the V gene TRBV29-1, with 8 bases fitting TRBD1. The CDR3 contains 12 residues. Per the germline V gene, CDR1 is SQVTM and CDR2 is ANQGSEA. V lost 7 bases, J lost 2 bases, and 3 bases stayed unmatched. DNA of the CDR3: TGCAGCGCCGCAGGGGGCAACTATGGCTACACCTTC. Residues: CSAAGGNYGYTF.

The V gene is TRBV20-1, the J gene TRBJ2-1; perhaps TRBD2 as D (7 bases). CDR3 length: 17 amino acids. Germline V CDR1 and CDR2: DFQATT, SNEGSKA (reference sequence). Trimming cost V 4 bases and J 3 bases, with 22 bases left between them. CDR3 DNA: TGCAGTGCTACCCCGGATGGGGGGGGCCACCTCTACAATGAGCAGTTCTTC. It encodes CSATPDGGGHLYNEQFF.

The chain carries TRBV25-1 and TRBJ2-5; D remains ambiguous. CDR1 and CDR2 from the germline V gene are MGHDK and SYGVNS. Trimming took 8 bases from V and 11 from J, leaving 12 bases between them. The CDR3 sequence is 10 residues long. CDR3 coding DNA: TGTGCCAGCCTCAAAGTCCGGCAGTACTTC. Encoded protein: CASLKVRQYF.

The chain employs TRBV29-1 and TRBJ1-5; D is ambiguous. Per the germline V gene, CDR1 is SQVTM and CDR2 is ANQGSEA. V was shortened by 4 bases and J by 2 bases, with 6 bases between the two germline ends. The CDR3 has 12 amino acids. CDR3 residues: CSVAIGNQPQHF. In DNA, the CDR3 is TGCAGCGTTGCCATAGGCAATCAGCCCCAGCATTTT. The full variable domain, in which reference TRBV29-1 and TRBJ1-5 provide the parts outside the CDR3, is SAVISQKPSRDICQRGTSLTIQCQVDSQVTMMFWYRQQPGQSLTLIATANQGSEATYESGFVIDKFPISRPNLTFSTLTVSNMSPEDSSIYLCSVAIGNQPQHFGDGTRLSIL.

V is TRBV7-8 and J is TRBJ2-3; D ambiguous. The germline V gene has CDR1 SGHVS and CDR2 FQNEAQ. Trimming removed 5 bases from V and 4 bases from J, with 10 bases in between. The CDR3 extends over 13 amino acids. CDR3 sequence reads: CASSGSRADTQYF. In DNA form, the CDR3 reads TGTGCCAGCAGCGGCTCTAGAGCAGATACGCAGTATTTT.

This chain uses TRBV2 with TRBJ1-2; D is ambiguous. Looked up from germline, CDR1 is SNHLY and CDR2 is FYNNEI. The V end was cut by 6 bases, the J end by 3 bases, with 14 bases between. The CDR3 runs 14 residues. The CDR3 DNA sequence: TGTGCCAGCAGCCGGCGGGGAAGGGACTATGGCTACACCTTC. Translating it yields CASSRRGRDYGYTF.

The chain has TRBV3-1 and TRBJ2-5, with TRBD2 matching 12 bases. The CDR3 is made up of 14 amino acids. Germline CDR1 reads LGHDT; CDR2 reads YNNKEL (reference sequence). The J segment lost 4 bases and the V segment lost 5 bases, leaving 2 bases of the junction unmatched. CDR3: CASSVTSGRETQYF. In DNA form, the CDR3 reads TGTGCCAGCAGCGTGACTAGCGGGAGAGAGACCCAGTACTTC.

This chain joins TRBV20-1 and TRBJ2-3, with a weak D call TRBD1 (6 bases). From germline, CDR1 is DFQATT and CDR2 SNEGSKA (reference sequence). The CDR3 has 15 residues. The V end lost 0 bases, the J end lost 3 bases, and 13 bases lay between the germline ends. DNA for the CDR3: TGCAGTGCTAGAGATCCGCAGGGGTTGACAGATACGCAGTATTTT. It specifies CSARDPQGLTDTQYF.

In this sample, this clonotype turned up once. V usage is TRBV2 and J usage is TRBJ1-1; a possible D gene is TRBD1 (5 bases). This CDR3 has 13 residues. Trimming left V 7 bases short and J 6 bases short, with 15 bases between. Germline V gene lookup returns CDR1 SNHLY and CDR2 FYNNEI. The DNA of the CDR3 is TGTGCCAGCAAACTTGAGGGGCTAGCTGAAGCTTTCTTT. This encodes CASKLEGLAEAFF.

The V gene is TRBV29-1, the J gene TRBJ1-4, with TRBD1 as a possible D gene (5 bases). With 4 bases removed from V and 2 bases from J, the gap between germline ends came to 8 bases. CDR1 is SQVTM, CDR2 ANQGSEA, per germline. The CDR3 contains 13 residues. The CDR3 nucleotides read TGCAGCGTTGGGGGCACCACTAATGAAAAACTGTTTTTT. Translating gives CSVGGTTNEKLFF.

The chain is built from TRBV7-8 and TRBJ2-7; D may be TRBD1 or TRBD2 (6 bases each). In germline, CDR1 is SGHVS, CDR2 FQNEAQ. The CDR3 totals 17 residues. Trimming removed 2 bases at V and 6 bases at J, with 23 bases between. In nucleotides, the CDR3 is TGTGCCAGCAGCTTACGGGGGCTGGGGCAGGGCGACGTCGAGCAGTACGTC. Protein: CASSLRGLGQGDVEQYV.

The chain uses TRBV12-3 or TRBV12-4 and TRBJ2-3; 7 bases map to TRBD2. CDR3 size: 13 residues. V lost 8 bases and J lost 2; bases outside the gene matches: 4. CDR3 sequence: CASGGLDTDTQYF. CDR3 bases: TGTGCCAGCGGAGGACTAGACACAGATACGCAGTATTTT.

V is TRBV9 and J is TRBJ2-2; D gene ambiguous. This CDR3 has 14 amino acids. Germline V gene data show CDR1 as SGDLS and CDR2 as YYNGEE. Trimming took off 3 bases at V and 1 base at J, with 7 bases between the two ends. CDR3 residues: CASSGTVNTGELFF. DNA for the CDR3: TGTGCCAGCAGCGGGACGGTGAACACCGGGGAGCTGTTTTTT.

The chain has TRBV12-3 or TRBV12-4 and TRBJ2-1; D gene ambiguous. V dropped 6 bases and J dropped 6 bases, with 9 bases sitting between them. The CDR3 covers 12 residues. This CDR3 reads CASSWKSNEQFF. The CDR3 DNA is TGTGCCAGCAGCTGGAAAAGCAATGAGCAGTTCTTC.

The chain has TRBV4-1 and TRBJ2-1, with TRBD2 identical over 14 bases. V gave up 2 bases and J gave up 5 bases; unmatched junction bases: 2. There are 16 residues in the CDR3. Germline V gene data show CDR1 as MGHRA and CDR2 as YSYEKL. CDR3 region: CASSQPGLAGDNEQFF. The CDR3 DNA follows: TGCGCCAGCAGCCAACCGGGACTAGCGGGGGACAATGAGCAGTTCTTC.

This chain links TRBV15 with TRBJ1-3; no firm D call. The CDR3 contains 15 residues. Germline assignment: CDR1 LNHNV and CDR2 YYDKDF (reference sequence). Trimming shortened V by 3 bases and J by 6 bases, and 15 bases separated the two germline ends. The CDR3 DNA reads TGTGCCACCAGCAGTGAGCGACGATCGGTAAACACCATATATTTT. Residues: CATSSERRSVNTIYF.

Note on this clonotype: One junction end does not reproduce the germline sequence, and a read error may be involved. The chain is built from TRBV3-1 and TRBJ1-5; maybe TRBD1 (5 bases). Germline assignment: CDR1 LGHDT and CDR2 YNNKEL (reference sequence). The CDR3 extends over 14 amino acids. The CDR3 DNA reads TGTGCCAGCAGCCAAGGGACACAGAGTAAATTTCCGGATTTT. This codes for CASSQGTQSKFPDF.

V usage is TRBV2 and J usage is TRBJ2-2; D might be TRBD1 (5 bases). Germline V lookup: CDR1 SNHLY, CDR2 FYNNEI. This CDR3 is built from 15 residues. V was shortened by 4 bases and J by 5 bases, with 14 bases between the two germline ends. CDR3 residues: CASSVRQGPTGELFF. DNA for the CDR3: TGTGCCAGCAGTGTGAGGCAGGGTCCGACCGGGGAGCTGTTTTTT.

This rearrangement joins TRBV4-1 to TRBJ2-7; TRBD1 matches at 10 bases. This CDR3 comprises 15 residues. After removal of 4 bases from V and 7 bases from J, the junction contained 10 bases not matched to a gene. Germline-derived CDR1 and CDR2 are MGHRA and YSYEKL. CDR3 in amino acids: CASSPPGTGVGEQYF. Written as DNA, the CDR3 is TGCGCCAGCAGCCCGCCCGGGACAGGGGTGGGGGAGCAGTACTTC.